The entry that follows covers one T cell receptor (beta chain) sequence. This specimen belongs to a study of beta chain features in type 1 diabetes. The authors reverse transcribed all of the isolated RNA, so sequencing captured expressed TCRB transcripts. TCRdb's copy holds only in-frame clones and misses some; the assay was immunoSEQ multiplex PCR. The sample lists fewer than 250,000 clones; 9.6% were seen once. Populations isolated by sorting all had purity greater than 95%. Sequenced input: naive CD4+ T cells from blood. This clonotype was sampled from a young woman in good health.

CDR3 coding DNA: TGCGCCAGCAGCTTGACCGGACAGGGTACTGAAGCTTTCTTT. This gives the protein CASSLTGQGTEAFF. The J gene is TRBJ1-1, the V gene TRBV5-1; TRBD1 aligns across 8 bases. Trimming cost V 1 base and J 5 bases; bases outside gene matches: 4. This CDR3 has 14 residues. Germline V lookup: CDR1 SGHRS, CDR2 YFSETQ.